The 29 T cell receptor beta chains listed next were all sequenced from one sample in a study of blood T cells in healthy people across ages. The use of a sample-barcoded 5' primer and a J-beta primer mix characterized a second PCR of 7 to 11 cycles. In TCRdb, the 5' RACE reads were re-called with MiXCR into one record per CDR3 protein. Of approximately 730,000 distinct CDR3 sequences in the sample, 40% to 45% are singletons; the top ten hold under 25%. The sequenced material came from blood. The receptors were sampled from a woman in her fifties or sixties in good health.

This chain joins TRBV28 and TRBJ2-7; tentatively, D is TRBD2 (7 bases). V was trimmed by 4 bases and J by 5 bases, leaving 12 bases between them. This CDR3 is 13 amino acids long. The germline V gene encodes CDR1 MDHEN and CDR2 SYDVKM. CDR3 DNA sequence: TGTGCCAGCAGTTCTGGGGGGGGCAACGAGCAGTACTTC. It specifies CASSSGGGNEQYF.

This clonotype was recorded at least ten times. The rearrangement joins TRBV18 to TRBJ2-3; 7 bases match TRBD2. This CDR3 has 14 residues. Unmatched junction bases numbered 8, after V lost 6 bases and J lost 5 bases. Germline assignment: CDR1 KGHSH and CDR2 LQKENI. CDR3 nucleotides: TGTGCCAGCTCCCAGGCGGGGGAACAAGATACGCAGTATTTT. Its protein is CASSQAGEQDTQYF. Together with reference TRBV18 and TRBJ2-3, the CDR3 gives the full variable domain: NAGVMQNPRHLVRRRGQEARLRCSPMKGHSHVYWYRQLPEEGLKFMVYLQKENIIDESGMPKERFSAEFPKEGPSILRIQQVVRGDSAAYFCASSQAGEQDTQYFGPGTRLTVL.

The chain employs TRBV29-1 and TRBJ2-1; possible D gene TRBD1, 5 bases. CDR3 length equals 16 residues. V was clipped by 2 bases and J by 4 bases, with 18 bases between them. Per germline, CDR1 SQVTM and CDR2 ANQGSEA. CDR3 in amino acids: CSVEPTGGPTYNEQFF. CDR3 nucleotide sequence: TGCAGCGTTGAACCTACAGGTGGGCCCACTTACAATGAGCAGTTCTTC.

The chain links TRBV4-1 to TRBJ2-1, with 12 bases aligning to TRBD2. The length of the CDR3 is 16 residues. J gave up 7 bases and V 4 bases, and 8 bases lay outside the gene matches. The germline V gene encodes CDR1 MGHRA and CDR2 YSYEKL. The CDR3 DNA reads TGCGCCAGCAGCCGACTAGCGGGAGCTACAAGTAATGAGCAGTTCTTC. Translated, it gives CASSRLAGATSNEQFF.

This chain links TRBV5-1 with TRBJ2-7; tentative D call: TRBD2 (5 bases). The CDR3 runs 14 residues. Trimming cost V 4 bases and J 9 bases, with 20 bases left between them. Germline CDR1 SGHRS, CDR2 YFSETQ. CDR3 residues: CASSAEGARGRQYF. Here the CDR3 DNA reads TGCGCCAGCAGCGCCGAGGGCGCGCGAGGTCGGCAGTACTTC.

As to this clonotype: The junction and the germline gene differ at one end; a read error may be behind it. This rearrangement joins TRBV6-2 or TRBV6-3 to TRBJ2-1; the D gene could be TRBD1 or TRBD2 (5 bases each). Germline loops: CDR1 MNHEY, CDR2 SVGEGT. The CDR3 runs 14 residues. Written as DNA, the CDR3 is TGCGCCAGCAGTCCAAGACGTGTGGGGGACGAGCAGTTCTTC. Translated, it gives CASSPRRVGDEQFF.

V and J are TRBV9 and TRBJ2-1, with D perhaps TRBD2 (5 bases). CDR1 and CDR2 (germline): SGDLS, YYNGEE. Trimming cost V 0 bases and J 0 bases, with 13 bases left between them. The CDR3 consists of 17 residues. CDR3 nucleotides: TGTGCCAGCAGCGTAGACGACGGGGTGAGCTCCTACAATGAGCAGTTCTTC. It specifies CASSVDDGVSSYNEQFF. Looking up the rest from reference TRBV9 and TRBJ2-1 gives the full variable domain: DSGVTQTPKHLITATGQRVTLRCSPRSGDLSVYWYQQSLDQGLQFLIQYYNGEERAKGNILERFSAQQFPDLHSELNLSSLELGDSALYFCASSVDDGVSSYNEQFFGPGTRLTVL.

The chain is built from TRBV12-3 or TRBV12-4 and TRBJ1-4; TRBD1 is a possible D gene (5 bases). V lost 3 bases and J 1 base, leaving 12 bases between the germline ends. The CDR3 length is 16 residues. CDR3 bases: TGTGCCAGCAGTTTTCCCCCTGGGGGAACTAATGAAAAACTGTTTTTT. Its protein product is CASSFPPGGTNEKLFF.

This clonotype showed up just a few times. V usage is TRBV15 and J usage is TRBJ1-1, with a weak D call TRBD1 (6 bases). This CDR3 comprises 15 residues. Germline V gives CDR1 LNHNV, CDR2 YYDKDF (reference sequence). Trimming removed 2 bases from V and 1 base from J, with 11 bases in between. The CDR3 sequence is CATSRPGVSNTEAFF. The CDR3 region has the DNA TGTGCCACCAGCAGACCAGGGGTCTCGAACACTGAAGCTTTCTTT. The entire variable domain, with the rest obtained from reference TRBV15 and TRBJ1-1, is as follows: DAMVIQNPRYQVTQFGKPVTLSCSQTLNHNVMYWYQQKSSQAPKLLFHYYDKDFNNEADTPDNFQSRRPNTSFCFLDIRSPGLGDTAMYLCATSRPGVSNTEAFFGQGTRLTVV.

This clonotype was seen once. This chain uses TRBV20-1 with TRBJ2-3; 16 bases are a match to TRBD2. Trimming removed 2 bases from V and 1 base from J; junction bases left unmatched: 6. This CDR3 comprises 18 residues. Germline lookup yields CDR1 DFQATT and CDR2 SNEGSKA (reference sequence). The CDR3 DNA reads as TGCAGTGCTAGATCTGGGACTAGCGGGAGGGGGGGCACAGATACGCAGTATTTT. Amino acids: CSARSGTSGRGGTDTQYF.

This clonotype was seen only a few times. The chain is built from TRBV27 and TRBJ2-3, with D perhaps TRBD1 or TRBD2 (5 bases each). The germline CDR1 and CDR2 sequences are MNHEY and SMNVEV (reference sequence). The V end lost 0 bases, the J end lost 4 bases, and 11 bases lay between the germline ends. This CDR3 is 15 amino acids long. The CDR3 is CASSLSGERSDTQYF. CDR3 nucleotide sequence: TGTGCCAGCAGTTTATCGGGGGAAAGGTCAGATACGCAGTATTTT.

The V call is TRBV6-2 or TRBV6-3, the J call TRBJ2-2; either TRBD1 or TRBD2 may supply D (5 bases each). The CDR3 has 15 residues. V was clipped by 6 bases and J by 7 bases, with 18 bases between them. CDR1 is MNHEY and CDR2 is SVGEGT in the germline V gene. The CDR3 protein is CASSKFTGLGGELFF. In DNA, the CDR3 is TGTGCCAGCAGCAAATTCACAGGACTGGGCGGGGAGCTGTTTTTT.

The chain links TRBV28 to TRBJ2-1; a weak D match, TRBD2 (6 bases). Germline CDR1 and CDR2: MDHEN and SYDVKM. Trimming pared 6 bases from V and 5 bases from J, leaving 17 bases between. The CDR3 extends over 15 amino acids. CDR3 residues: CASRPSGVRDNEQFF. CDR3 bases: TGTGCCAGCAGGCCCTCGGGAGTCCGCGACAATGAGCAGTTCTTC.

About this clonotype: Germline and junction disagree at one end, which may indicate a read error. CDR3 amino acids: CASGDRVTDTRYF. CDR3 coding DNA: TGTGCCAGCGGGGACAGGGTCACAGATACGCGGTATTTT. The chain recombines TRBV6-5 with TRBJ2-3, with TRBD1 matching over 9 bases. Germline-derived CDR1 and CDR2 are MNHEY and SVGAGI. This CDR3 is 13 amino acids long.

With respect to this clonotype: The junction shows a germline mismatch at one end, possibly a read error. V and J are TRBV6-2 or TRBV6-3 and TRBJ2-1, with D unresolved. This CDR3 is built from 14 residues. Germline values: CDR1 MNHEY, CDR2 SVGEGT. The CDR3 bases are TGTGCCAGCAATTACTGGGGTTCCTACAATGAGCAGTTCTTC. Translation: CASNYWGSYNEQFF.

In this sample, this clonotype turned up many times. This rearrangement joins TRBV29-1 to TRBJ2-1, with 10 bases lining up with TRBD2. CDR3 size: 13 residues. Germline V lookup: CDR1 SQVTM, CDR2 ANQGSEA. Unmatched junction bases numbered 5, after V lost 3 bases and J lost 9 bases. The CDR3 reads CSVDSSGGTEQFF. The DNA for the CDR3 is TGCAGCGTTGACAGTAGCGGGGGGACTGAGCAGTTCTTC.

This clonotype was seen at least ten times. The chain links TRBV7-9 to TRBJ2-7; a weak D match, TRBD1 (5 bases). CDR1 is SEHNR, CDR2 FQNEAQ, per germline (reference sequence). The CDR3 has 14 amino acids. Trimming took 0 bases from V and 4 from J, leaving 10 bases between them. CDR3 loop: CASSLASSGYEQYF. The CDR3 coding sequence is TGTGCCAGCAGCTTAGCGTCGTCAGGGTACGAGCAGTACTTC.

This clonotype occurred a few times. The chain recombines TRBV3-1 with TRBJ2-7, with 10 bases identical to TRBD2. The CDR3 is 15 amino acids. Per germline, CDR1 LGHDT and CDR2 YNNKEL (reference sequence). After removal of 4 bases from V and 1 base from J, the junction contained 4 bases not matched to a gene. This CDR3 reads CASSRLAGLSYEQYF. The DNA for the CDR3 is TGTGCCAGCAGCCGACTAGCGGGCCTTTCCTACGAGCAGTACTTC.

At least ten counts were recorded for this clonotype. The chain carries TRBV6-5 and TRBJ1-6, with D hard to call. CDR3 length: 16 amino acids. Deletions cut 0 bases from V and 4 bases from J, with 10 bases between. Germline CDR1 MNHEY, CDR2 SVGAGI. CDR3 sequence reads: CASSYSRRTYNSPLHF. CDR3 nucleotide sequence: TGTGCCAGCAGTTACTCGAGAAGGACGTATAATTCACCCCTCCACTTT.

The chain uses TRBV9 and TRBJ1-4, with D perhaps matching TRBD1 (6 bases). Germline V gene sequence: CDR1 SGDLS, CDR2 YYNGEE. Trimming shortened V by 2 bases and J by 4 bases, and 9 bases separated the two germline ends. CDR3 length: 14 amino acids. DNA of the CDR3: TGTGCCAGCAGCGTCGGACAGATTAATGAAAAACTGTTTTTT. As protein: CASSVGQINEKLFF.

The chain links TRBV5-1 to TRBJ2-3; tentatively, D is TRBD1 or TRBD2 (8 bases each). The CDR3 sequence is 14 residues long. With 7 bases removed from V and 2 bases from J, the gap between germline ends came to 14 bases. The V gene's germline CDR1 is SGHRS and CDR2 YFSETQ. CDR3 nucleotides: TGCGCCAGCCGGGAGGGACAGGACACAGATACGCAGTATTTT. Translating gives CASREGQDTDTQYF.

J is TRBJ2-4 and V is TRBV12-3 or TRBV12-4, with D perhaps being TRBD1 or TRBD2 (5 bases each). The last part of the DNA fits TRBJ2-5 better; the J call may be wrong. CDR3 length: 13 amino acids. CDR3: CASRLGELETQYF. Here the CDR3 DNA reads TGTGCCAGCAGACTAGGGGAGTTGGAGACCCAGTACTTC.

The DNA for the CDR3 is TGCAGCGTTGTAGTCCAGGGTTGGGCTAATGAAAAACTGTTTTTT. Translating gives CSVVVQGWANEKLFF. The chain recombines TRBV29-1 with TRBJ1-4; D perhaps matches TRBD1 (5 bases). Trimming stripped 4 bases from V and 3 bases from J, with 15 bases between. The germline V gene has CDR1 SQVTM and CDR2 ANQGSEA. The CDR3 length is 15 residues.

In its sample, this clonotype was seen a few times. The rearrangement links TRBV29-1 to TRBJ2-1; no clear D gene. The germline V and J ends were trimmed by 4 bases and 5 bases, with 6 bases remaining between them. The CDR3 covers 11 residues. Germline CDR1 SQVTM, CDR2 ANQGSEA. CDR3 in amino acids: CSVALDNEQFF. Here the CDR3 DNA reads TGCAGCGTTGCCCTAGACAATGAGCAGTTCTTC.

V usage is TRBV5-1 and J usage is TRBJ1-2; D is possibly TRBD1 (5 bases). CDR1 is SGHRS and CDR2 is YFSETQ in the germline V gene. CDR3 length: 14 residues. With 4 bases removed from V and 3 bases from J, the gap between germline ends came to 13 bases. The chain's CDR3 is CASSPLEGDYGYTF. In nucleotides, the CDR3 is TGCGCCAGCAGCCCCTTAGAAGGGGACTATGGCTACACCTTC.

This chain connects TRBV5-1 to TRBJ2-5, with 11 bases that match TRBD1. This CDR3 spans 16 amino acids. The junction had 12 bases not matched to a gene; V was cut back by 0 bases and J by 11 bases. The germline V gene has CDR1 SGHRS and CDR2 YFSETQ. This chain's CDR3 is CASSLAGQGEYNEQYF. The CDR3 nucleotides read TGCGCCAGCAGCTTGGCGGGACAGGGGGAATACAATGAGCAGTACTTC.

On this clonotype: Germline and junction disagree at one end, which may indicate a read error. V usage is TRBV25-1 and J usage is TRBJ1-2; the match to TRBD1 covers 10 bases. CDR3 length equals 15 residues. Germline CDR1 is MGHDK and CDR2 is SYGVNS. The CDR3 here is CASSEGDRGLRGCTF. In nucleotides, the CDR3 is TGTGCCAGCAGTGAAGGGGACAGGGGCTTACGGGGCTGCACCTTC.

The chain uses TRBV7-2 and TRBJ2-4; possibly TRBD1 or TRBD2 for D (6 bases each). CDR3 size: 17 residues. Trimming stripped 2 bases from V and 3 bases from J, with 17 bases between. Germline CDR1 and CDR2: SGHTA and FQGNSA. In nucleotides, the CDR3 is TGTGCCAGCAGCTTATCATCTAGGGGGGCGGTCAAAAACATTCAGTACTTC. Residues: CASSLSSRGAVKNIQYF.

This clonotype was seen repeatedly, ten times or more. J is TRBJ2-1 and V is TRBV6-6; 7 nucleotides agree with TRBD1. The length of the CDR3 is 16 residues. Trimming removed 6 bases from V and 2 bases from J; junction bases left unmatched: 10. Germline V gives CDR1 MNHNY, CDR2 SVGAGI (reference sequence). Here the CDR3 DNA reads TGTGCCAGCAGACTCGACAGGGTCGGAGCCTACAATGAGCAGTTCTTC. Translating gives CASRLDRVGAYNEQFF.